This T cell receptor (beta chain) originates from a study of T cell changes during pregnancy in multiple sclerosis. Sequencing was performed with immunoSEQ multiplex PCR; in TCRdb, only in-frame clones are kept and a portion is missing. The table has some 60,000 clones, about 90% seen once; the top ten hold about 2.9%. The CDR3 covers 15 residues. Germline CDR1 and CDR2: SGHRS and YFSETQ. With 3 bases removed from V and 0 bases from J, the gap between germline ends came to 13 bases. The clonotype was recovered from a female donor in good health, enrolled as a control in a pregnancy study. The sequences come from peripheral blood, collected in the second trimester of pregnancy. V is TRBV5-1 and J is TRBJ2-7; possible D gene TRBD1, 5 bases. This chain's CDR3 is CASSSNRYSSYEQYF. In nucleotides, the CDR3 is TGCGCCAGCAGCTCTAACAGGTACAGCTCCTACGAGCAGTACTTC.